These 10 T cell receptor beta chains originate from one sample sequenced in a study of T cell clonality in common variable immunodeficiency. TCRdb's table, derived via immunoSEQ multiplex PCR, lists solely in-frame clones and lacks some. The record shows tens of thousands of clones for this sample, with no singletons present. Input material: peripheral blood mononuclear cells. The source of these receptors is a person aged 18 to 75 in good health.

As to this clone: The read comes to an end 3 residues before the CDR3 does, leaving the germline J gene to fill in the end. V usage is TRBV19 and J usage is TRBJ2-1; the D gene is possibly TRBD1 (9 bases). The V and J ends lost 3 bases and 9 bases respectively, with 15 bases between them. The CDR3 has 14 amino acids. Per germline, CDR1 LNHDA and CDR2 SQIVND (reference sequence). The CDR3 protein is CASSIRGGQGEQFF. Incomplete CDR3 DNA: TGTGCCAGTAGTATTCGGGGGGGACAGGGTGAG.

This clone was seen many times. Read data end 3 residues before the CDR3 end; the end is taken from the germline J gene. V and J are TRBV5-4 and TRBJ2-5, with 9 bases aligning to TRBD2. V shed 4 bases and J 2 bases; nucleotides not matched to a gene: 6. CDR1 SGHNT and CDR2 YYREEE come from the germline V gene (reference sequence). CDR3 length: 15 amino acids. The chain's CDR3 is CASSTQTSGQETQYF. The sequenced CDR3 bases are TGTGCCAGCAGCACACAGACTAGCGGTCAAGAGACC.

Many counts were recorded for this clone. The read ends 3 residues before the CDR3 terminus; that terminus is restored from the germline J gene. This chain connects TRBV9 to TRBJ2-7; TRBD2 matches at 12 bases. This CDR3 is 15 amino acids long. The V segment lost 3 bases and the J segment 4 bases; nucleotides outside the gene matches: 5. Germline CDR1 reads SGDLS; CDR2 reads YYNGEE. CDR3: CASSETGTSGYEQYF. The covered CDR3 bases are TGTGCCAGCAGCGAAACCGGGACTAGCGGGTACGAG.

This clone was recorded at least ten times. The CDR3 end falls 3 residues outside the read, so it is completed with the germline J gene. This sequence joins TRBV10-3 and TRBJ1-1; maybe TRBD1 (5 bases). The germline gives CDR1 ENHRY, CDR2 SYGVKD. V dropped 6 bases and J dropped 0 bases, with 14 bases sitting between them. The CDR3 consists of 15 residues. The CDR3 protein is CAIRQGWGMNTEAFF. The part of the CDR3 DNA that was read is TGTGCCATCAGGCAGGGTTGGGGCATGAACACTGAA.

The sample holds many counts of this clone. The CDR3 end is not reached by the read, which stops 3 residues before it; the germline J gene fills it in. V gene TRBV19 combines with J gene TRBJ2-7; TRBD1 matches 9 bases. Losses at the gene ends were 3 bases for V and 3 bases for J; bases not matched to a gene: 3. Germline CDR1 is LNHDA and CDR2 is SQIVND (reference sequence). CDR3 size: 14 residues. CDR3 region: CASSMGTGFYEQYF. The part of the CDR3 DNA that was read is TGTGCCAGTAGTATGGGGACAGGGTTCTACGAG.

This clone was picked up many times. Sequencing ends 3 residues short of the CDR3 end; the germline J gene provides the rest. J is TRBJ1-4 and V is TRBV14; D gene uncertain. Trimming pared 1 base from V and 4 bases from J, leaving 10 bases between. There are 15 residues in the CDR3. Per the germline V gene, CDR1 is SGHDN and CDR2 is FVKESK. CDR3 amino acids: CASSQAERGNEKLFF. The sequenced part of the CDR3 DNA is TGTGCCAGCAGCCAAGCCGAACGGGGTAATGAAAAA.

This clone was seen at least ten times. Read data end 3 residues before the CDR3 end; the end is taken from the germline J gene. The rearrangement uses TRBV19 and TRBJ1-1; 7 positions match TRBD1. CDR1 and CDR2 from the germline V gene are LNHDA and SQIVND (reference sequence). V lost 2 bases, J lost 2 bases, and 5 bases stayed unmatched. The CDR3 runs to 15 residues. CDR3 sequence reads: CASSISRGSNTEAFF. The CDR3 DNA, read in part, is TGTGCCAGTAGTATAAGCAGGGGGTCAAACACTGAA. Full variable domain (remainder filled in from reference TRBV19 and TRBJ1-1): DGGITQSPKYLFRKEGQNVTLSCEQNLNHDAMYWYRQDPGQGLRLIYYSQIVNDFQKGDIAEGYSVSREKKESFPLTVTSAQKNPTAFYLCASSISRGSNTEAFFGQGTRLTVV.

This clone occurred many times. With the read ending 3 residues before the CDR3 end, the germline J gene is used to fill in that end. V usage is TRBV30 and J usage is TRBJ1-1, with D possibly TRBD1 on 5 matching bases. There are 15 residues in the CDR3. The V end lost 2 bases, the J end lost 5 bases, and 18 bases lay between the germline ends. Per the germline V gene, CDR1 is GTSNPN and CDR2 is SVGIG (reference sequence). The CDR3 DNA, read in part, is TGTGCCTGGAGTCCAGACCACAGGAGGGGTACTGAA. Translation: CAWSPDHRRGTE. Given in full, the CDR3 is CAWSPDHRRGTEAFF.

This clone was counted many times. The CDR3 end falls 3 residues outside the read, so it is completed with the germline J gene. The chain recombines TRBV30 with TRBJ2-5, with TRBD2 as a possible D gene (6 bases). Per germline, CDR1 GTSNPN and CDR2 SVGIG (reference sequence). Trimming pared 3 bases from V and 5 bases from J, leaving 10 bases between. This CDR3 is built from 12 residues. The DNA read from the CDR3 is TGTGCCTGGAGGGGCCTAGCGGAGACC. Protein sequence: CAWRGLAET. The entire CDR3 reads CAWRGLAETQYF.

Ten or more counts support this clone. Read data end 3 residues before the CDR3 end; the end is taken from the germline J gene. The chain is built from TRBV7-6 and TRBJ2-5, with TRBD1 as a possible D gene (5 bases). This CDR3 region has 13 residues. The V and J ends lost 6 bases and 5 bases respectively, with 13 bases between them. Germline CDR1 is SGHVS and CDR2 is FNYEAQ. This CDR3 reads CASRGAAGETQYF. Incomplete CDR3 DNA: TGTGCCAGCAGAGGGGCCGCAGGGGAGACC.